Sequencing of this T cell receptor (beta chain) was carried out in a study of vaccination and CD4 T cells after COVID-19. The CDR3 spans 19 residues. CDR1 is LNHDA, CDR2 SQIVND, per germline (reference sequence). J was trimmed by 0 bases and V by 7 bases; bases with no gene match: 15. Cultured CD4+ T-cell DNA underwent Oncomine TCR Beta short-read sequencing. Using its own MiXCR run on the PCR reads, TCRdb lists one record per CDR3 protein. The sample lists more than 15,000 distinct CDR3 sequences, about 60% occurring once. As concerns this clonotype: The antigen remains undetermined.

Treatment of the sample: approximately nine-day PBMC culture with coronavirus spike peptide pools or control peptides (ViraFEST assay). Under the ViraFEST approach, antigen-specific T cells were expanded with peptide pools and TCRs subsequently sequenced. The J gene is TRBJ1-3, the V gene TRBV19, with 10 bases matching TRBD1. Sequencing was done on a sample of CD4+ T cells from blood, cultured in vitro. The clonotype originates from a human donor who had recovered from COVID-19. The CDR3 region is CASTPWETGGMSSGNTIYF. In DNA form, the CDR3 reads TGTGCCAGTACCCCATGGGAGACAGGGGGCATGAGCTCTGGAAACACCATATATTTT.